These 8 T cell receptor beta chains were sequenced from one sample in a study of blood T cell repertoires in COVID-19. The protocol was immunoSEQ multiplex PCR, while the TCRdb copy is restricted to in-frame clones and leaves out a portion. The sample contains about 310,000 clones, roughly 90% of which appear only once. The sample taken for sequencing was peripheral blood. Receptors originate from a woman between 35 and 50 years old with COVID-19, enrolled during active disease.

This clone turned up a few times. The V call is TRBV20-1, the J call TRBJ1-4; D might be TRBD1 (6 bases). V lost 3 bases and J lost 7, with 12 bases in between. Per germline, CDR1 DFQATT and CDR2 SNEGSKA (reference sequence). CDR3 length: 13 residues. The CDR3 DNA reads TGCAGTGCTAGTTCAGGGGCAAGTGAAAAACTGTTTTTT. It is translated as CSASSGASEKLFF.

The chain combines TRBV7-3 with TRBJ2-6, with D unclear. Trimming cost V 3 bases and J 0 bases, with 12 bases left between them. Germline lookup yields CDR1 SGHTA and CDR2 FQGTGA. The CDR3 is made up of 17 amino acids. The CDR3 nucleotides are TGTGCCAGCAGCTTGTCCCCCTGGCCCTCTGGGGCCAACGTCCTGACTTTC. It translates to CASSLSPWPSGANVLTF.

This clone was recorded only once. The chain is built from TRBV2 and TRBJ2-6, with TRBD1 identical over 10 bases. Germline CDR1 SNHLY, CDR2 FYNNEI. CDR3 length: 16 residues. Losses at the gene ends were 9 bases for V and 0 bases for J; bases not matched to a gene: 5. This CDR3 reads CASTGQGYSGANVLTF. CDR3 coding DNA: TGTGCCAGTACGGGACAGGGGTACTCTGGGGCCAACGTCCTGACTTTC. The full variable domain, completed using reference TRBV2 and TRBJ2-6, is EPEVTQTPSHQVTQMGQEVILRCVPISNHLYFYWYRQILGQKVEFLVSFYNNEISEKSEIFDDQFSVERPDGSNFTLKIRSTKLEDSAMYFCASTGQGYSGANVLTFGAGSRLTVL.

V is TRBV3-1 (or the pseudogene TRBV3-2) and J is TRBJ2-1; 7 nucleotides align to TRBD2. Unmatched junction bases numbered 12, after V lost 3 bases and J lost 7 bases. This CDR3 spans 16 amino acids. CDR1 and CDR2 from the germline V gene are LGHDT and YNNKEL (reference sequence). DNA of the CDR3: TGTGCCAGCAGCCATTTCGCCGAGCGGGGTCGGAATGAGCAGTTCTTC. Protein sequence: CASSHFAERGRNEQFF.

The chain has TRBV10-3 and TRBJ2-7; D is perhaps TRBD2 (5 bases). Germline-derived CDR1 and CDR2 are ENHRY and SYGVKD. Trimming pared 2 bases from V and 1 base from J, leaving 12 bases between. The CDR3 is made up of 15 amino acids. CDR3: CAISETLGKSYEQYF. For the CDR3, the DNA is TGTGCCATCAGTGAGACACTAGGAAAATCCTACGAGCAGTACTTC.

The chain links TRBV3-1 (or the pseudogene TRBV3-2) to TRBJ2-5; 7 nucleotides match TRBD2. The J segment lost 5 bases and the V segment lost 0 bases, leaving 3 bases of the junction unmatched. This CDR3 is 14 amino acids long. Germline CDR1 LGHDT, CDR2 YNNKEL (reference sequence). This CDR3 is CASSQEGGRETQYF. CDR3 coding DNA: TGTGCCAGCAGCCAAGAGGGGGGGAGGGAGACCCAGTACTTC.

The rearrangement uses TRBV6-4 and TRBJ1-1, with D unresolved. Trimming stripped 6 bases from V and 2 bases from J, with 10 bases between. Germline loops: CDR1 MRHNA, CDR2 SNTAGT. The CDR3 consists of 13 residues. For the CDR3, the DNA is TGTGCCAGCAGGATGACACCAAACACTGAAGCTTTCTTT. Translation: CASRMTPNTEAFF.

The rearrangement links TRBV6-4 to TRBJ1-1, with a tentative D call TRBD1 (5 bases). The CDR3 spans 13 residues. V lost 6 bases and J lost 1, with 9 bases in between. CDR1 is MRHNA, CDR2 SNTAGT, per germline. Here the CDR3 reads CASRRGQNTEAFF. In nucleotides, the CDR3 is TGTGCCAGCAGACGCGGACAGAACACTGAAGCTTTCTTT.